Below, 23 T cell receptor beta chains from the same sample are listed, as sequenced in a study of T cells in Graves' hyperthyroidism and ophthalmopathy (dated by TCRdb to 2018 to 2020). Libraries came from multiplex PCR. The instrument given in TCRdb is Illumina HiSeq 2000. The TCR beta CDR3 regions were amplified from the RNA transcripts. A first-round RT-PCR of the TCR CDR3 used the HTBI primer set with the Qiagen OneStep RT-PCR kit. The raw public data were reprocessed by TCRdb itself: fastp quality trimming at Q25, MiXCR clonotype calling, in-frame beta chains only. Each record represents a unique CDR3 protein, reported with the most common genes and DNA among its rows. For this sample there are around 300,000 distinct CDR3 sequences; around 14% appear just once. About 22% of the sample is held by the ten biggest clonotypes. Sequencing was carried out using blood. The receptors come from a woman in her 30s with Graves' hyperthyroidism.

Concerning this clonotype itself: This may arise from a read error, as a much more abundant clone is one base away. The chain carries TRBV28 and TRBJ1-2; D gene ambiguous. CDR1 MDHEN and CDR2 SYDVKM come from the germline V gene. This CDR3 comprises 12 residues. The CDR3 DNA sequence: TGTGCCAGCAGTTCAGAACCCTATAGCTACACCTTC. Its protein product is CASSSEPYSYTF.

CDR3 in DNA: TGTGCCATCAGTGGACGGAACCAAGAGACCCAGTACTTC. This sequence encodes CAISGRNQETQYF. The chain is built from TRBV10-3 and TRBJ2-5; D call uncertain. This CDR3 has 13 amino acids. Looked up from germline, CDR1 is ENHRY and CDR2 is SYGVKD. V was cut by 4 bases and J by 0 bases, with 6 bases left in between.

The rearrangement joins TRBV28 to TRBJ1-2; TRBD1 agrees at 8 bases. The V gene end was trimmed by 6 bases and the J gene end by 4 bases; junction bases not matched to a gene: 13. CDR3 length: 16 residues. Looked up from germline, CDR1 is MDHEN and CDR2 is SYDVKM. The CDR3: CASRAPPGQAIYGYTF. CDR3 nucleotide sequence: TGTGCCAGCAGGGCCCCACCGGGACAGGCGATCTATGGCTACACCTTC.

J is TRBJ1-1 and V is TRBV10-3; 8 bases line up with TRBD1. The trim removed 2 bases at V and 6 bases at J, leaving 8 bases unmatched. Looked up from germline, CDR1 is ENHRY and CDR2 is SYGVKD. The CDR3 has 15 residues. The chain's CDR3 is CAISENGQGYSEAFF. The CDR3 region has the DNA TGTGCCATCAGTGAGAATGGACAGGGCTACTCTGAAGCTTTCTTT.

The chain couples TRBV4-1 to TRBJ2-3, with D uncertain. The germline V gene encodes CDR1 MGHRA and CDR2 YSYEKL. The V end lost 8 bases, the J end lost 3 bases, and 15 bases lay between the germline ends. CDR3 length equals 14 residues. The CDR3 DNA is TGCGCCAGCGGGCTTTTAGTTGTGACAGATACGCAGTATTTT. Protein sequence: CASGLLVVTDTQYF.

This clonotype was recorded at least ten times. The rearrangement links TRBV12-3 or TRBV12-4 to TRBJ1-5; unclear D gene. This CDR3 spans 17 amino acids. V shed 3 bases and J shed 0 bases, with 15 bases lying between them. The CDR3 bases are TGTGCCAGCAGTTTCAGCCTCAGCCACATTAGCAATCAGCCCCAGCATTTT. Translated, it gives CASSFSLSHISNQPQHF.

This clonotype showed up many times. CDR3 bases: TGTGCCAGCAGTGCCTACAGCGGGGTAGTAGCTGAAGCTTTCTTT. Translation gives CASSAYSGVVAEAFF. The V gene is TRBV27, the J gene TRBJ1-1; D unresolved. Germline V gives CDR1 MNHEY, CDR2 SMNVEV (reference sequence). The CDR3 length is 15 residues. Trimming removed 5 bases from V and 6 bases from J, with 19 bases in between.

This clonotype was detected ten times or more. V is TRBV11-2 and J is TRBJ2-5, with 10 bases identical to TRBD2. CDR1 is SGHAT and CDR2 is FQNNGV in the germline V gene. J was trimmed by 4 bases and V by 3 bases; bases with no gene match: 8. This CDR3 contains 16 residues. CDR3 nucleotides: TGTGCCAGCAGCTTCAGCGGGAGGGCCCTAGGAGAGACCCAGTACTTC. Translation: CASSFSGRALGETQYF.

J is TRBJ1-4 and V is TRBV4-1, with TRBD1 as a possible D gene (5 bases). This CDR3 spans 17 amino acids. The germline V gene encodes CDR1 MGHRA and CDR2 YSYEKL. With 3 bases removed from V and 6 bases from J, the gap between germline ends came to 20 bases. CDR3: CASSHRGPGTKDEKLFF. The CDR3 DNA sequence: TGCGCCAGCAGCCATAGAGGGCCCGGGACGAAGGATGAAAAACTGTTTTTT.

This sequence joins TRBV7-9 and TRBJ2-4; 12 nucleotides match TRBD1. CDR3 length: 17 residues. Germline V gene lookup returns CDR1 SEHNR and CDR2 FQNEAQ (reference sequence). V dropped 4 bases and J dropped 8; count of bases not matched to a gene: 12. The CDR3 reads CASSSPTPGQGAYIQYF. The CDR3 bases are TGTGCCAGCAGCTCACCCACACCGGGACAGGGGGCATACATTCAGTACTTC.

In its sample, this clonotype was seen a few times. V usage is TRBV11-2 and J usage is TRBJ2-3, with D possibly matching TRBD1 (5 bases). Looked up from germline, CDR1 is SGHAT and CDR2 is FQNNGV. This CDR3 contains 19 residues. V shed 5 bases and J shed 1 base, with 25 bases lying between them. The CDR3 here is CASSPVRAPNRRGTDTQYF. The CDR3 DNA reads TGTGCCAGCAGCCCAGTACGAGCGCCGAATCGCAGGGGCACAGATACGCAGTATTTT. The entire variable domain, with the rest obtained from reference TRBV11-2 and TRBJ2-3, is as follows: EAGVAQSPRYKIIEKRQSVAFWCNPISGHATLYWYQQILGQGPKLLIQFQNNGVVDDSQLPKDRFSAERLKGVDSTLKIQPAKLEDSAVYLCASSPVRAPNRRGTDTQYFGPGTRLTVL.

This clonotype occurred many times. The gene calls are TRBV27 and TRBJ2-3; D ambiguous. Trimming removed 6 bases at V and 4 bases at J, with 11 bases between. CDR1 is MNHEY, CDR2 SMNVEV, per germline (reference sequence). The CDR3 runs 13 residues. The CDR3 bases are TGTGCCAGCAGCCCCCTAGGGCCAGATACGCAGTATTTT. Amino acid sequence: CASSPLGPDTQYF.

This clonotype has only a few counts. V and J are TRBV24-1 and TRBJ2-7, with D possibly matching TRBD1 (5 bases). Germline V lookup: CDR1 KGHDR, CDR2 SFDVKD. The CDR3 sequence is 14 residues long. V dropped 0 bases and J dropped 2 bases, with 7 bases sitting between them. CDR3 amino acids: CATSDLDRPYEQYF. The CDR3 DNA is TGTGCCACCAGTGATTTGGACAGACCCTACGAGCAGTACTTC.

There are many counts of this clonotype. This chain joins TRBV16 and TRBJ2-1; maybe TRBD2 (6 bases). The CDR3 has 16 residues. Per the germline V gene, CDR1 is KGHSY and CDR2 is FQNENV. V lost 1 base to trimming and J lost 6 bases, with 16 bases between them. The CDR3 nucleotides are TGTGCCAGCAGCCAATGGCGGGCAAAGGGAGGCAATGAGCAGTTCTTC. The encoded protein is CASSQWRAKGGNEQFF.

This clonotype has just a few counts. V and J are TRBV10-2 and TRBJ1-3; 11 bases fit TRBD1. Unmatched junction bases numbered 8, after V lost 6 bases and J lost 7 bases. This CDR3 contains 15 residues. Germline values: CDR1 WSHSY, CDR2 SAAADI. Written as DNA, the CDR3 is TGCGCCAGCAGCCGGGACAGGGGGTTCGAGAACACCATATATTTT. Its translation: CASSRDRGFENTIYF.

This clonotype was recorded a few times. The rearrangement uses TRBV30 and TRBJ2-5, with TRBD2 as a possible D gene (7 bases). The CDR3 is 14 amino acids. Deletions cut 4 bases from V and 4 bases from J, with 16 bases between. Germline V gene sequence: CDR1 GTSNPN, CDR2 SVGIG (reference sequence). The CDR3, as DNA: TGTGCCTGGATCCTCCGGGGGGCTGGAGAGACCCAGTACTTC. It specifies CAWILRGAGETQYF.

This clonotype turned up a few times. This rearrangement joins TRBV5-1 to TRBJ2-1, with 10 nucleotides matching TRBD2. CDR1 and CDR2 (germline): SGHRS, YFSETQ. The CDR3 spans 16 residues. V dropped 4 bases and J dropped 0; count of bases not matched to a gene: 4. CDR3 in amino acids: CASSGSGRSSYNEQFF. CDR3 nucleotides: TGCGCCAGCAGCGGTAGCGGGAGGAGCTCCTACAATGAGCAGTTCTTC.

As concerns this clonotype: The junction does not match germline at one end; this may be a read error. This sequence joins TRBV12-3 or TRBV12-4 and TRBJ2-3, with a tentative D call TRBD2 (6 bases). The CDR3 is made up of 17 amino acids. The CDR3 here is CASSLKGLISSTDAQYF. The CDR3 DNA is TGTGCCAGCAGTTTAAAGGGACTTATCTCTAGCACAGATGCGCAGTATTTT.

This clonotype was counted many times. This chain connects TRBV20-1 to TRBJ2-7, with 8 bases fitting TRBD1. The CDR3 extends over 14 amino acids. In germline, CDR1 is DFQATT, CDR2 SNEGSKA (reference sequence). With 2 bases clipped from V and 1 base from J, the junction kept 4 bases outside the gene matches. The CDR3: CSARPWTGSYEQYF. Written as DNA, the CDR3 is TGCAGTGCTAGACCCTGGACAGGGTCCTACGAGCAGTACTTC.

This clonotype was seen repeatedly, ten times or more. V and J are TRBV6-1 and TRBJ2-7; no clear D gene. The CDR3 extends over 14 amino acids. V was cut by 1 base and J by 6 bases, with 13 bases left in between. Germline lookup yields CDR1 MNHNS and CDR2 SASEGT. For the CDR3, the DNA is TGTGCCAGCAGTGAAGGCGTCAGGACCTCCGAGCAGTACTTC. Residues: CASSEGVRTSEQYF.

The CDR3 loop reads CASSLTPRAGEQYF. CDR3 nucleotides: TGTGCCAGCAGCTTGACCCCCCGGGCGGGCGAGCAGTACTTC. The chain links TRBV5-8 to TRBJ2-7; possibly TRBD2 for D (5 bases). V was shortened by 1 base and J by 6 bases, with 14 bases between the two germline ends. CDR1 and CDR2 (germline): SGHTS, YDEGEE. This CDR3 has 14 amino acids. The full variable domain, in which reference TRBV5-8 and TRBJ2-7 provide the parts outside the CDR3, is EAGVTQSPTHLIKTRGQQATLRCSPISGHTSVYWYQQALGLGLQFLLWYDEGEERNRGNFPPRFSGRQFPNYSSELNVNALELEDSALYLCASSLTPRAGEQYFGPGTRLTVT.

The V call is TRBV10-3, the J call TRBJ1-4, with a weak D call TRBD1 (5 bases). The CDR3 covers 15 residues. Germline values: CDR1 ENHRY, CDR2 SYGVKD. Trimming stripped 10 bases from V and 7 bases from J, with 22 bases between. In DNA form, the CDR3 reads TGTGCCACGATGGCGACCGGGTCCGGGGGTGAAAAACTGTTTTTT. Translation gives CATMATGSGGEKLFF.

In its sample, this clonotype was seen many times. The chain is built from TRBV20-1 and TRBJ2-1; D is uncertain. Germline V gene sequence: CDR1 DFQATT, CDR2 SNEGSKA (reference sequence). The CDR3 sequence is 13 residues long. Trimming cost V 7 bases and J 3 bases, with 13 bases left between them. The DNA of the CDR3 is TGCAGTGGGTTCCAGGCGAACTACAATGAGCAGTTCTTC. Translating it yields CSGFQANYNEQFF.